Listed below are T cell receptor beta chains from one sample, sequenced in a study of a mutant IDH1 vaccine in newly diagnosed glioma. Assay used: immunoSEQ multiplex PCR; TCRdb lists only in-frame clones, some missing. The sample includes around 36,000 clones, more than 85% of them seen just once. What these receptors recognize is not known. Sequenced material: PBMCs, taken from a glioma patient whose treatment included an IDH1 peptide vaccine. Source of these receptors: a man in his fifties with glioma. Both conserved end residues are part of each CDR3. D genes are given only for firm matches. Size tells how often a clone was seen (once, few, many) or the class of an expanded clone, and some rows leave it out.

>TRBJ1-2|TRBV28|NA|NA
CASSGPASWVGYGYTF
TGTGCCAGCAGTGGCCCAGCCTCTTGGGTTGGGTATGGCTACACCTTC
>TRBJ2-7|TRBV9|TRBD1|once
CASSPRTGGGEQYF
TGTGCCAGCAGCCCTCGGACAGGGGGCGGCGAGCAGTACTTC
>TRBJ1-1|TRBV15|NA|NA
CATSRAGRNTEAFF
TGTGCCACCAGCAGGGCGGGGAGGAACACTGAAGCTTTCTTT
>TRBJ1-4|TRBV11-3|NA|once
CARKLSPRSNEKLFF
TGTGCCAGGAAACTTAGTCCCCGCTCTAATGAAAAACTGTTTTTT
>TRBJ2-7|TRBV2|NA|NA
CASSVQGLTEQYF
TGTGCCAGCAGTGTTCAGGGGCTCACCGAGCAGTACTTC
>TRBJ2-5|TRBV11-1|TRBD1|NA
CASMTGIGETQYF
TGTGCCAGTATGACAGGGATCGGCGAGACCCAGTACTTC
>TRBJ2-3|TRBV7-3|TRBD2|once
CASSLLAGADTQYF
TGTGCCAGCAGCTTACTCGCGGGAGCAGATACGCAGTATTTT
>TRBJ1-5|TRBV19|NA|NA
CASSWGALASPQHF
TGTGCCAGTAGTTGGGGGGCATTGGCGTCGCCCCAGCATTTT
>TRBJ1-1|TRBV27|NA|NA
CASKPGRRNTEAFF
TGTGCCAGCAAACCGGGACGGAGGAACACTGAAGCTTTCTTT
>TRBJ2-7|TRBV5-5|TRBD1|NA
CASSSGQGPSYEQYF
TGTGCCAGCAGCTCCGGACAGGGGCCCTCCTACGAGCAGTACTTC
>TRBJ1-6|TRBV7-3|NA|NA
CASSLWAGLNSPLHF
TGTGCCAGCAGCCTATGGGCCGGGTTAAATTCACCCCTCCACTTT
>TRBJ1-5|TRBV6-1|NA|NA
CASSEALRVDQPQHF
TGTGCCAGCAGTGAAGCGCTTCGGGTAGATCAGCCCCAGCATTTT
>TRBJ1-1|TRBV5-6|TRBD1|NA
CASSSGQGAEAFF
TGTGCCAGCAGCTCCGGACAGGGCGCTGAAGCTTTCTTT
>TRBJ2-2|TRBV7-9|NA|NA
CASSLFLGELFF
TGTGCCAGCAGCTTATTCCTCGGGGAGCTGTTTTTT
>TRBJ1-2|TRBV4-2|NA|NA
CASSWGTGRGYGYTF
TGTGCCAGCAGCTGGGGGACTGGAAGGGGCTATGGCTACACCTTC
>TRBJ2-7|TRBV7-6|TRBD2|once
CASSLGAGAGYEQYF
TGTGCCAGCAGCTTAGGAGCGGGAGCGGGCTACGAGCAGTACTTC
>TRBJ2-5|TRBV7-9|TRBD1|NA
CASSTPDRGQETQYF
TGTGCCAGCAGCACCCCCGACAGGGGCCAAGAGACCCAGTACTTC
>TRBJ2-1|TRBV29-1|NA|once
CSGDFGNEQFF
TGCAGCGGGGACTTCGGGAATGAGCAGTTCTTC
>TRBJ1-1|TRBV6-5|NA|NA
CASSYTPAVYTEAFF
TGTGCCAGCAGTTATACCCCCGCGGTTTACACTGAAGCTTTCTTT
>TRBJ1-5|TRBV1|NA|NA
CTSSQKIGKLSHQPQHF
TGCACCAGCAGCCAAAAGATTGGTAAACTTTCGCACCAGCCCCAGCATTTT
>TRBJ1-5|TRBV28|NA|NA
CASGLEAGARPQHF
TGTGCCAGCGGGTTGGAGGCGGGAGCTCGGCCCCAGCATTTT
>TRBJ2-3|TRBV29-1|TRBD2|NA
CSVEDPGSGGSDTQYF
TGCAGCGTTGAAGATCCGGGTAGCGGGGGGTCGGATACGCAGTATTTT
>TRBJ2-3|TRBV11-2|NA|NA
CASSFAHTDTQYF
TGTGCCAGCAGCTTCGCCCACACAGATACGCAGTATTTT
>TRBJ1-2|TRBV7-9|NA|NA
CASSLEGTVDGYTF
TGTGCCAGCAGCTTAGAGGGGACTGTGGACGGCTACACCTTC
>TRBJ1-1|TRBV30|NA|NA
CAWSTPRGTPPGTEAFF
TGTGCCTGGAGCACCCCCAGGGGAACTCCGCCCGGCACTGAAGCTTTCTTT
>TRBJ1-1|TRBV4-2|TRBD1|NA
CASRDQISGGNTEAFF
TGTGCCAGCCGAGACCAGATTTCAGGGGGGAACACTGAAGCTTTCTTT
>TRBJ1-5|TRBV6-5|NA|NA
CASSPTPPSYQPQHF
TGTGCCAGCAGTCCTACCCCCCCGAGTTATCAGCCCCAGCATTTT
>TRBJ1-1|TRBV5-4|TRBD1|NA
CASSRQTGSGTEAFF
TGTGCCAGCAGCCGGCAGACAGGGTCCGGCACTGAAGCTTTCTTT
>TRBJ2-2|TRBV5-4|NA|NA
CASSLNTGELFF
TGTGCCAGCAGCCTGAACACCGGGGAGCTGTTTTTT
>TRBJ1-1|TRBV27|NA|NA
CASSLSSGTNTEAFF
TGTGCCAGCAGTTTATCGTCAGGGACGAACACTGAAGCTTTCTTT
>TRBJ2-1|TRBV11-3|TRBD2|NA
CASSPVGLAGYNEQFF
TGTGCCAGCAGCCCCGTCGGGCTAGCGGGGTACAATGAGCAGTTCTTC